In this sample, the clone carrying this T cell receptor (beta chain) turned up a few times. Between the trimmed V and J ends, which lost 6 bases and 0 bases, there was a span of 14 bases. The CDR3 consists of 15 residues. Germline V CDR1 and CDR2: MDHEN, SYDVKM. Constant-region reverse primers amplified full-length variable regions, followed by semi-nested Nested Universal Primer A PCR. MiXCR, run by TCRdb on the 5' RACE reads, gives a single entry per CDR3 protein. The sample contains about 32,000 distinct CDR3 sequences, around 22% of which appear only once. Input material: memory CD4+ T cells sorted from blood. The sample's subset: memory CD4+ T cells, CD4+CD45RO+CD25-. V and J are TRBV28 and TRBJ1-1, with D possibly TRBD1 on 6 matching bases. The receptor was isolated from a female donor with breast cancer. The CDR3 is CASRPRQALNTEAFF. The DNA of the CDR3 is TGTGCCAGCAGACCAAGACAGGCGTTGAACACTGAAGCTTTCTTT.